This is a list of T cell receptor beta chains from one sample in a study of T cells in Graves' hyperthyroidism and ophthalmopathy. In TCRdb, the multiplex PCR reads were re-called with MiXCR into one record per CDR3 protein. The sample holds roughly 300,000 distinct CDR3 sequences, approximately 15% seen once. Source material: blood. These receptors all stem from a woman younger than 45 with Graves' hyperthyroidism. Each CDR3 is given with its conserved first and last residue. Fields, in order: clone size, CDR3 length, J gene, V gene, D gene, CDR3 protein, CDR3 DNA. D genes are given only for firm matches. Clone size is given for some rows only: seen once, a few or many times, or a class if the clone is expanded.

>-|16|TRBJ1-4|TRBV15|-
CATSSLGEGSNEKLFF
TGTGCCACCAGCAGTCTCGGGGAGGGGTCTAATGAAAAACTGTTTTTT
>-|13|TRBJ1-1|TRBV20-1|-
CSPPDGPNTEAFF
TGCAGTCCCCCGGACGGGCCAAACACTGAAGCTTTCTTT
>many|15|TRBJ2-7|TRBV28|-
CASSSLRGKTYEQYF
TGTGCCAGCAGTTCCCTTCGTGGAAAAACCTACGAGCAGTACTTC
>few|16|TRBJ2-2|TRBV24-1|TRBD2
CATSDRGTSGGGELFF
TGTGCCACCAGTGATCGGGGGACTAGCGGGGGCGGGGAGCTGTTTTTT
>-|17|TRBJ2-2|TRBV19|-
CASSMGGQPFDTGELFF
TGTGCCAGTAGTATGGGGGGGCAGCCATTCGACACCGGGGAGCTGTTTTTT
>many|13|TRBJ2-1|TRBV2|-
CASRVSSYNEQFF
TGTGCCAGCAGGGTTAGCTCCTACAATGAGCAGTTCTTC
>-|16|TRBJ2-3|TRBV6-2/TRBV6-3|TRBD2
CASSRVASGGTDTQYF
TGTGCCAGCAGTCGGGTCGCTAGCGGTGGAACAGATACGCAGTATTTT
>many|14|TRBJ1-2|TRBV28|TRBD1
CASSLRTGGTGYTF
TGTGCCAGCAGTTTGCGCACAGGGGGCACTGGCTACACCTTC
>many|14|TRBJ2-1|TRBV2|-
CASSEAVIYNEQFF
TGTGCCAGCAGTGAAGCTGTAATCTACAATGAGCAGTTCTTC
>many|14|TRBJ1-2|TRBV2|-
CASSAMGGFGGYTF
TGTGCCAGCAGTGCGATGGGAGGATTTGGTGGCTACACCTTC
>many|14|TRBJ1-2|TRBV7-3|-
CASSLIGGVYGYTF
TGTGCCAGCAGCTTAATCGGAGGGGTCTATGGCTACACCTTC
>many|16|TRBJ2-2|TRBV12-3/TRBV12-4|-
CASSLRDIRGTGELFF
TGTGCCAGCAGTTTACGCGACATCAGGGGCACCGGGGAGCTGTTTTTT
>-|15|TRBJ2-7|TRBV12-3/TRBV12-4|-
CASSLAAGHAYEQYF
TGTGCCAGCAGTTTGGCGGCAGGACACGCCTACGAGCAGTACTTC
>-|15|TRBJ1-2|TRBV9|-
CASSVGQAGLFGYTF
TGTGCCAGCAGCGTAGGCCAGGCCGGTCTTTTTGGCTACACCTTC
>many|17|TRBJ2-1|TRBV7-3|TRBD2
CASSSGLAGAKGNEQFF
TGTGCCAGCAGCTCGGGACTAGCGGGAGCGAAAGGCAATGAGCAGTTCTTC
>few|13|TRBJ2-1|TRBV29-1|TRBD2
CSVPAGGPYEQFF
TGCAGCGTACCAGCGGGAGGGCCTTATGAGCAGTTCTTC
>few|15|TRBJ2-7|TRBV5-1|TRBD1
CASSLDLDRVDEQYF
TGCGCCAGCAGCTTGGACTTGGACAGGGTGGACGAGCAGTACTTC
>many|15|TRBJ2-2|TRBV20-1|TRBD2
CSVQPGLLNTGELFF
TGCAGTGTTCAGCCGGGACTACTAAACACCGGGGAGCTGTTTTTT
>many|18|TRBJ2-5|TRBV15|TRBD2
CATSRDGRLAGDGETQYF
TGTGCCACCAGCAGAGATGGGCGACTAGCGGGAGACGGAGAGACCCAGTACTTC
>many|13|TRBJ2-3|TRBV12-3/TRBV12-4|-
CASSLHSTDTQYF
TGTGCCAGCAGTTTACATAGCACAGATACGCAGTATTTT
>many|17|TRBJ2-5|TRBV11-2|TRBD1
CASKTKRQGPSQETQYF
TGTGCCAGCAAGACTAAGAGACAGGGGCCCTCCCAAGAGACCCAGTACTTC
>many|11|TRBJ2-7|TRBV6-2/TRBV6-3|-
CASSYLYEQYF
TGTGCCAGCAGTTACCTCTACGAGCAGTACTTC
>-|13|TRBJ1-3|TRBV30|-
CASQRRGGNTIYF
TGTGCCTCCCAACGGAGAGGAGGAAACACCATATATTTT
>many|16|TRBJ2-3|TRBV2|-
CASKDAEQRRTDTQYF
TGTGCCAGCAAGGACGCCGAACAGAGACGCACAGATACGCAGTATTTT
>few|15|TRBJ2-4|TRBV7-9|TRBD2
CASSLSRGRGNIQYF
TGTGCCAGCAGCTTAAGTCGGGGGAGGGGAAACATTCAGTACTTC
>-|12|TRBJ1-5|TRBV20-1|-
CSAGDGYQPQHF
TGCAGTGCTGGGGACGGATATCAGCCCCAGCATTTT
>many|15|TRBJ2-4|TRBV30|-
CAWSGGGLAKNIQYF
TGTGCCTGGAGTGGTGGGGGTTTGGCCAAAAACATTCAGTACTTC
>few|16|TRBJ2-6|TRBV6-1|-
CASSPPVRSGANVLTF
TGTGCCAGCAGTCCACCCGTCCGCTCTGGGGCCAACGTCCTGACTTTC
>many|17|TRBJ1-2|TRBV28|-
CASSPHRAYSSGYGYTF
TGTGCCAGCAGTCCTCACAGGGCGTACAGCTCCGGCTATGGCTACACCTTC
>many|16|TRBJ2-2|TRBV12-3/TRBV12-4|TRBD2
CASSPGGGGPSGELFF
TGTGCCAGCAGCCCCGGGGGGGGAGGGCCCTCCGGGGAGCTGTTTTTT
>few|14|TRBJ2-7|TRBV20-1|-
CSARRRKDFYEQYF
TGCAGTGCTAGGAGGCGGAAGGACTTCTACGAGCAGTACTTC
>many|14|TRBJ1-2|TRBV28|-
CASSPSLGGYGYTF
TGTGCCAGCAGTCCATCCCTAGGCGGCTATGGCTACACCTTC
>many|12|TRBJ2-7|TRBV27|TRBD1
CASSAQGDEQYF
TGTGCCAGCAGTGCCCAGGGGGACGAGCAGTACTTC
>few|15|TRBJ2-7|TRBV28|-
CASSFSPGAGYEQYF
TGTGCCAGCAGTTTTAGCCCGGGGGCGGGCTACGAGCAGTACTTC
>few|15|TRBJ2-2|TRBV20-1|-
CSARGGVRDTGELFF
TGCAGTGCTAGAGGGGGAGTGCGGGACACCGGGGAGCTGTTTTTT
>-|15|TRBJ2-5|TRBV20-1|-
CSASAPDASPETQYF
TGCAGTGCCTCCGCCCCCGATGCTAGCCCTGAGACCCAGTACTTC
>few|14|TRBJ1-5|TRBV20-1|-
CSAMDSALNQPQHF
TGCAGTGCTATGGACAGCGCCCTTAATCAGCCCCAGCATTTT
>many|12|TRBJ1-5|TRBV28|-
CASSVANQPQHF
TGTGCCAGCAGCGTCGCAAATCAGCCCCAGCATTTT
>many|16|TRBJ2-1|TRBV12-3/TRBV12-4|TRBD2
CASSFDLAGVRNEQFF
TGTGCCAGCAGTTTTGACCTAGCGGGAGTCCGGAATGAGCAGTTCTTC
>-|14|TRBJ1-2|TRBV9|-
CASSSRHANHGYTF
TGTGCCAGCAGCTCCAGACACGCTAACCATGGCTACACCTTC
>many|13|TRBJ1-1|TRBV6-1|-
CASSEAGDFEAFF
TGTGCCAGCAGTGAAGCCGGAGACTTTGAAGCTTTCTTT
>many|12|TRBJ2-7|TRBV11-2|-
CASSFGEYEQYF
TGTGCCAGCAGCTTTGGAGAATACGAGCAGTACTTC
>-|12|TRBJ2-7|TRBV28|-
CASSSSQGWRYF
TGTGCCAGCAGTTCGTCACAGGGATGGCGGTACTTC
>many|14|TRBJ2-1|TRBV27|-
CASTRRGQYNEQFF
TGTGCCAGCACCCGTCGGGGCCAGTACAATGAGCAGTTCTTC
>many|11|TRBJ2-5|TRBV7-9|-
CAGLRRETQYF
TGTGCCGGCCTCAGGAGAGAGACCCAGTACTTC
>many|13|TRBJ2-7|TRBV30|TRBD2
CAWRDSGRFEQYF
TGTGCCTGGAGAGATAGCGGGAGATTTGAGCAGTACTTC
>-|16|TRBJ1-3|TRBV9|-
CASSVDARSSGNTIYF
TGTGCCAGCAGCGTAGATGCACGGAGCTCTGGAAACACCATATATTTT
>-|15|TRBJ1-5|TRBV7-8|-
CASSLGGGWETPQHF
TGTGCCAGCAGCTTAGGGGGGGGGTGGGAGACGCCCCAGCATTTT
>many|14|TRBJ1-1|TRBV11-2|-
CASSWVRMNTEAFF
TGTGCCAGCAGCTGGGTACGAATGAACACTGAAGCTTTCTTT
>few|17|TRBJ2-2|TRBV20-1|TRBD2
CSARPPLAGGNTGELFF
TGCAGTGCTAGACCACCTCTAGCGGGAGGAAACACCGGGGAGCTGTTTTTT
>few|12|TRBJ1-2|TRBV20-1|-
CSARDDGYGYTF
TGCAGTGCTAGAGATGACGGTTATGGCTACACCTTC
>few|15|TRBJ2-5|TRBV15|-
CATSLSGRIDETQYF
TGTGCCACCAGCCTCTCGGGGAGAATCGACGAGACCCAGTACTTC